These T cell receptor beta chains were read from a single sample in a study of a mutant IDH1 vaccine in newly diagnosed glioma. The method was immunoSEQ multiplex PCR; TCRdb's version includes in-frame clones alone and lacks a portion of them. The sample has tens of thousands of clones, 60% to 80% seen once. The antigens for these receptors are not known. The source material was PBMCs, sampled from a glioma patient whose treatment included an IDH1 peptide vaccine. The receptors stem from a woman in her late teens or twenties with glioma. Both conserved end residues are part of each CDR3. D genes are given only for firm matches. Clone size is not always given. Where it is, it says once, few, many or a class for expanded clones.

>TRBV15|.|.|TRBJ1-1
TGTGCCACCAGCAGAGATCGTGGGTTCGGAACTGAAGCTTTCTTT
CATSRDRGFGTEAFF
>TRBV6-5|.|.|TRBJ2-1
TGTGCCAGCAGGCCTCGTGGGGGCGACTACAATGAGCAGTTCTTC
CASRPRGGDYNEQFF
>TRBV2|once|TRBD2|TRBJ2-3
TGTGCCAGCAGCGTCGGACTAGCGGCGGTGGCGGATACGCAGTATTTT
CASSVGLAAVADTQYF
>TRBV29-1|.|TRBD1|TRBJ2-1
TGCAGCGTTGACTACAGGGGCTACCATGAGCAGTTCTTC
CSVDYRGYHEQFF
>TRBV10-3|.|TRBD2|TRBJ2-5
TGTGCCATCAACGAGCGGGAGGGTCTGGGGGAGACCCAGTACTTC
CAINEREGLGETQYF
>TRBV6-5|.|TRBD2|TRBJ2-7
TGTGCCAGCAGCCCCTTTAGCGGGATATCCTACGAGCAGTACTTC
CASSPFSGISYEQYF
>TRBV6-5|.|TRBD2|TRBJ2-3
TGTGCCAGCACCACATTGGGGCTAGCGGGGGATACGCAGTATTTT
CASTTLGLAGDTQYF
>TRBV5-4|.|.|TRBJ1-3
TGTGCCAGCAGCTTGGCCGGCTTCTCTGGAAACACCATATATTTT
CASSLAGFSGNTIYF
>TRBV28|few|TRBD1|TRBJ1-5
TGTGCCAGCAGTTATTACAGGGGTAACCAGCCCCAGCATTTT
CASSYYRGNQPQHF
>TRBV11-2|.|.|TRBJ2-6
TGTGCCAGCAGACCATCTGGGGCCAACGTCCTGACTTTC
CASRPSGANVLTF
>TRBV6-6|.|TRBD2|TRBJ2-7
TGTGCCACCGGCGAGCGGGAGTACTACGAGCAGTACTTC
CATGEREYYEQYF
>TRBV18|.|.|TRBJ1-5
TGTGCCAGCTCACCAGGGGTTAGCAATCAGCCCCAGCATTTT
CASSPGVSNQPQHF
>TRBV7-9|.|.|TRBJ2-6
TGTGCCAGCACCTACTCTGGGGCCAACGTCCTGACTTTC
CASTYSGANVLTF
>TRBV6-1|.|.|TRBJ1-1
TGTGCCAGCATGGACGAATCAAGGGACACTGAAGCTTTCTTT
CASMDESRDTEAFF
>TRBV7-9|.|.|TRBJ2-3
TGTGCCAGCAGCCCGGACAACACAGATACGCAGTATTTT
CASSPDNTDTQYF
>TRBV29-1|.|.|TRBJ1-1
TGCAGCGTTGTCCGACAGCACGGCACTGAAGCTTTCTTT
CSVVRQHGTEAFF
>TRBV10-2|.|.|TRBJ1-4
TGCGCCAGCAGTTCCGGTACAGCAACTAATGAAAAACTGTTTTTT
CASSSGTATNEKLFF
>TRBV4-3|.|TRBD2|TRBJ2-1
TGCGCCAGCAGCCAAGATACGGGAGCCGGACTAGCGGGGCGCGGGCAGTTCTTC
CASSQDTGAGLAGRGQFF
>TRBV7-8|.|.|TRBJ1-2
TGTGCCAGCAGCTTAGAGGTGGGGGGGACGGCGAACTATGGCTACACCTTC
CASSLEVGGTANYGYTF
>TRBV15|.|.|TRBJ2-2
TGTGCCACCAGCGAGTGGGACACGAACACCGGGGAGCTGTTTTTT
CATSEWDTNTGELFF
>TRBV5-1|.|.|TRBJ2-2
TGCGCCAGCAGCTTGGGACATTTTAGTTTGGGGGAGCTGTTTTTT
CASSLGHFSLGELFF
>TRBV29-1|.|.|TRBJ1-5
TGCAGCGCTGTGGGGGGGGCGGGTCAGCCCCAGCATTTT
CSAVGGAGQPQHF
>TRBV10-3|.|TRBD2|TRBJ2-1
TGTGCCACTGAAGGGACTAGCGGGGAGGATGAGCAGTTCTTC
CATEGTSGEDEQFF
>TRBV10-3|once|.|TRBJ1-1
TGTGCCATCAGTGAGTCGGGTAACAGGGAGAACACTGAAGCTTTCTTT
CAISESGNRENTEAFF
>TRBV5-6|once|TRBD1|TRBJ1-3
TGTGCCAGCAGCTTTACCGGGACAGGCTTCTCTGGAAACACCATATATTTT
CASSFTGTGFSGNTIYF
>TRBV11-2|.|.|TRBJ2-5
TGTGCCAGCAGCTTAGCCCTAGCCACCGAGACCCAGTACTTC
CASSLALATETQYF
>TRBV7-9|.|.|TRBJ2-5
TGTGCCAGCAGCTTGCCCGGGGACCCGAAGGAGACCCAGTACTTC
CASSLPGDPKETQYF
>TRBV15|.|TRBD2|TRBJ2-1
TGTGCCACCAGCAGGACTGCGGGGGGGAGCTCCTACAATGAGCAGTTCTTC
CATSRTAGGSSYNEQFF
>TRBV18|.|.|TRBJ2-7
TGTGCCAGCTCACCAGAGCTTTACTACGAGCAGTACTTC
CASSPELYYEQYF
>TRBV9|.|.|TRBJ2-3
TGTGCCAGCAGCGTAGAGGGCTACACAGATACGCAGTATTTT
CASSVEGYTDTQYF
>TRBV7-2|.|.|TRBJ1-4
TGTGCCAGCAGCTTATTTTGGGACGGTGAAAAACTGTTTTTT
CASSLFWDGEKLFF
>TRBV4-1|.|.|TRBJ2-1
TGCGCCAGCAGCCAAACACCGAGCGGTTACAGCTCCTACAATGAGCAGTTCTTC
CASSQTPSGYSSYNEQFF
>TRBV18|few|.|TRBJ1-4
TGTGCCAGCGCTCTCCGGGAGCGGGAAAAACTGTTTTTT
CASALREREKLFF
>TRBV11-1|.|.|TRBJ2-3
TGTGCCAGCAGCTTAGCCGATACGCAGTATTTT
CASSLADTQYF
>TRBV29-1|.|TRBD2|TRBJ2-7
TGCAGCGTTGGACTAGCGGGGGGTAAATACGAGCAGTACTTC
CSVGLAGGKYEQYF
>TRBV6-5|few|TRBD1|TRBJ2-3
TGTGCCAGCAGTTATGACAGGGAGACAGATACGCAGTATTTT
CASSYDRETDTQYF
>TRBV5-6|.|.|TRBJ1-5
TGTGCCAGCAGCTTGCGTGAGAGCAATCAGCCCCAGCATTTT
CASSLRESNQPQHF
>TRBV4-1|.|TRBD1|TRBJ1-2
TGCGCCAGCAGCCATCCCGGACAGGGGGCGTCTTTTGGCTACACCTTC
CASSHPGQGASFGYTF
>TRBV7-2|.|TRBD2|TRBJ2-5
TGTGCCAGCAGCATCACCCGCCGGACTAGCGGGAGGAAACAAGAGACCCAGTACTTC
CASSITRRTSGRKQETQYF
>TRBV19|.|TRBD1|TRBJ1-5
TGTGCCAGTAGCCAAGCCGGGACAGCCAAGATTAGCAATCAGCCCCAGCATTTT
CASSQAGTAKISNQPQHF
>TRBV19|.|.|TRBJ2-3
TGTGCCAGTAGTATAGCGGGAAGGTCAGATACGCAGTATTTT
CASSIAGRSDTQYF
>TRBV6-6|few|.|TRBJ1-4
TGTGCCAGCGAACGGTTTGTGGGTGAAAAACTGTTTTTT
CASERFVGEKLFF
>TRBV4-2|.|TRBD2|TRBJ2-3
TGTGCCAGCAGCCAAGATCTAGCGGGAGAACTGGCAGATACGCAGTATTTT
CASSQDLAGELADTQYF
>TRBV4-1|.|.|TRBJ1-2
TGCGCCAGCAGCCAAGATCTATCGGGTATGCGGTATGGCTACACCTTC
CASSQDLSGMRYGYTF
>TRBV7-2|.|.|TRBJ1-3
TGTGCCAGCAGCTGGAGACAGAGGAGAATCGGAAACACCATATATTTT
CASSWRQRRIGNTIYF